This T cell receptor beta chain was profiled in a study of technical replicates of blood from a handful of donors. Trimming took 0 bases from V and 7 from J; bases not matched to a gene: 5. Germline assignment: CDR1 MNHEY and CDR2 SMNVEV (reference sequence). The CDR3 contains 15 residues. Profiling relied on immunoSEQ multiplex PCR, and the TCRdb table lists in-frame clones only, not all of them. The sample has more than 65,000 clones; roughly 89% are singletons. The rearrangement uses TRBV27 and TRBJ2-1; 8 bases line up with TRBD2. The receptor's source is a human donor in good health. Some clones in this sample may be carry-over from other donors' samples. Specimen: T cells isolated from PBMCs. CDR3 in amino acids: CASSLSAGGPNEQFF. The DNA of the CDR3 is TGTGCCAGCAGTTTATCCGCGGGGGGCCCGAATGAGCAGTTCTTC.